This TCR beta chain was recovered during a study of blood T cell repertoires in COVID-19. Study-level background: Acute and convalescent COVID-19 specimens originated in the United States, Italy and Spain. Sources were T cells, B-cell-depleted T cells, or PBMCs; the material itself was cDNA or gDNA.

Authors' methods: Estimation of nucleated cell counts relied on the amplification of reference gene primers. Clones were read by immunoSEQ multiplex PCR, and TCRdb kept only the in-frame ones, dropping some. The V and J calls and clone size come from that table; D and trimming were worked out from the DNA. There are about 160,000 clones in the sample; under 90% occur only once, and less than 20% lies in the top ten. Losses at the gene ends were 4 bases for V and 4 bases for J; bases not matched to a gene: 11. CDR3 length: 15 residues. The germline V gene encodes CDR1 SGHDT and CDR2 YYEEEE. The J gene is TRBJ2-7, the V gene TRBV5-6, with 7 bases lining up with TRBD1. The TCR was taken from an elderly woman with acute or convalescent COVID-19. Input material: peripheral blood. The CDR3 DNA is TGTGCCAGCAGCCTAAACCGGGACAGCCTATACGAGCAGTACTTC. This gives the protein CASSLNRDSLYEQYF.